These 14 T cell receptor beta chains were all obtained from the same sample, sequenced in a study of prognosis after radiotherapy for stage I lung cancer. It was by two-round multiplex PCR that TCR beta CDR3 was amplified from genomic DNA. Round-one PCR had primers specific to each TRBV and TRBJ gene. TCRdb re-called the multiplex PCR reads with MiXCR, one entry per CDR3 protein. The sample gives around 19,000 distinct CDR3 sequences, less than 70% of which show up once; 25% to 30% is in the top ten. The specimen was PBMCs, collected before or after stereotactic body radiation therapy (not recorded which). These receptors came from a donor aged 50 or older with non-small cell lung cancer.

This clonotype was observed at least ten times. The chain couples TRBV6-1 to TRBJ2-7; D is possibly TRBD1 or TRBD2 (6 bases each). CDR1 MNHNS and CDR2 SASEGT come from the germline V gene. The V end lost 4 bases, the J end lost 5 bases, and 18 bases lay between the germline ends. The CDR3 is 15 residues long. The CDR3 coding sequence is TGTGCCAGCAGTGCCCGGGCGGCCGGGGGCCACGAGCAGTACTTC. As protein: CASSARAAGGHEQYF.

This chain links TRBV20-1 with TRBJ2-7; 9 bases align to TRBD2. Germline-derived CDR1 and CDR2 are DFQATT and SNEGSKA (reference sequence). CDR3 length: 12 residues. V dropped 6 bases and J dropped 3; count of bases not matched to a gene: 3. The CDR3 coding sequence is TGCAGTGCCATTAGCGGGAGCTACGAGCAGTACTTC. It specifies CSAISGSYEQYF.

The chain joins TRBV12-3 or TRBV12-4 to TRBJ2-7; D remains ambiguous. CDR3 length equals 12 residues. Trimming cost V 6 bases and J 2 bases, with 8 bases left between them. The CDR3 DNA is TGTGCCAGCAGAGTCGAGACCTACGAGCAGTACTTC. This sequence encodes CASRVETYEQYF.

The genes are TRBV7-8 and TRBJ2-1, with 7 bases matching TRBD2. Germline CDR1 is SGHVS and CDR2 is FQNEAQ. V was pared by 5 bases and J by 0 bases, with 4 bases of the junction left unmatched. This CDR3 is built from 15 residues. CDR3 amino acids: CASSSSSGSYNEQFF. The CDR3 coding sequence is TGTGCCAGCAGCAGCTCTAGCGGCTCCTACAATGAGCAGTTCTTC.

The chain combines TRBV6-2 or TRBV6-3 with TRBJ1-5, with D possibly matching TRBD1 (5 bases). Per the germline V gene, CDR1 is MNHEY and CDR2 is SVGEGT. The CDR3 has 13 residues. The V end lost 10 bases, the J end lost 6 bases, and 16 bases lay between the germline ends. CDR3 bases: TGTGCCATCAGGGCGATGAGATTTCAGCCCCAGCATTTT. It codes for CAIRAMRFQPQHF.

The chain has TRBV11-2 and TRBJ2-1; D is possibly TRBD1 or TRBD2 (6 bases each). Trimming removed 2 bases from V and 4 bases from J, with 12 bases in between. CDR3 length: 15 residues. Germline lookup yields CDR1 SGHAT and CDR2 FQNNGV. The CDR3 coding sequence is TGTGCCAGCAGCTTAAGAAAGGGGGGATACAATGAGCAGTTCTTC. Translation: CASSLRKGGYNEQFF.

The table lists this clonotype with many counts. The chain is built from TRBV18 and TRBJ2-3, with 7 positions matching TRBD2. The germline V gene encodes CDR1 KGHSH and CDR2 LQKENI. The CDR3 covers 15 residues. V lost 3 bases and J lost 1; bases outside the gene matches: 4. The CDR3 DNA follows: TGTGCCAGCTCACCGAGCGGGACCCGCACAGATACGCAGTATTTT. Its translation: CASSPSGTRTDTQYF.

This clonotype was seen more than once but under ten times. The chain couples TRBV9 to TRBJ2-2; D not resolved. The CDR3 has 14 amino acids. Trimming left V 0 bases short and J 6 bases short, with 9 bases between. CDR1 and CDR2 (germline): SGDLS, YYNGEE. The chain's CDR3 is CASSVGVGAGELFF. CDR3 DNA: TGTGCCAGCAGCGTAGGGGTTGGGGCCGGGGAGCTGTTTTTT.

This chain joins TRBV27 and TRBJ1-2; D remains ambiguous. With 10 bases removed from V and 8 bases from J, the gap between germline ends came to 20 bases. This CDR3 is 13 amino acids long. CDR1 and CDR2 from the germline V gene are MNHEY and SMNVEV (reference sequence). The CDR3 region has the DNA TGTGCCATCATTTTAAACCGGGAGCGGGGCTACACCTTC. Protein product: CAIILNRERGYTF.

J is TRBJ2-1 and V is TRBV12-3 or TRBV12-4; D is unclear. The V end was cut by 2 bases, the J end by 8 bases, with 16 bases between. The CDR3 has 15 residues. DNA for the CDR3: TGTGCCAGCAGTTTATCGGCGGTAGGTCCCTATGAGCAGTTCTTC. Protein product: CASSLSAVGPYEQFF.

The genes are TRBV12-5 and TRBJ1-1; D remains ambiguous. There are 14 residues in the CDR3. From germline, CDR1 is LGHNT and CDR2 FRNRAP. V gave up 2 bases and J gave up 7 bases, with 14 bases separating them. The CDR3 sequence: CASGLLSKVREAFF. Written as DNA, the CDR3 is TGTGCTAGTGGTTTGCTTTCCAAGGTCCGTGAAGCTTTCTTT. Using reference TRBV12-5 and TRBJ1-1 for the parts outside the CDR3, the full variable domain is DARVTQTPRHKVTEMGQEVTMRCQPILGHNTVFWYRQTMMQGLELLAYFRNRAPLDDSGMPKDRFSAEMPDATLATLKIQPSEPRDSAVYFCASGLLSKVREAFFGQGTRLTVV.

CDR3 coding DNA: TGCAGTGCTGGGACAGGGGTTATCACCTTC. Residues: CSAGTGVITF. The rearrangement uses TRBV20-1 and TRBJ1-2, with 10 bases that match TRBD1. V trimming: 5 bases; J trimming: 13 bases; junction bases outside the gene matches: 4. Germline V gives CDR1 DFQATT, CDR2 SNEGSKA (reference sequence). CDR3 size: 10 residues.

This clonotype has only a few counts. The rearrangement joins TRBV5-1 to TRBJ1-3, with D possibly TRBD1 on 6 matching bases. Deletions cut 2 bases from V and 2 bases from J, with 8 bases between. The CDR3 covers 14 residues. The germline V gene has CDR1 SGHRS and CDR2 YFSETQ. The CDR3 DNA reads as TGCGCCAGCAGCTTAACAGGGCCTGGAAACACCATATATTTT. This gives the protein CASSLTGPGNTIYF.

Regarding this clonotype: Since a much larger clone is just one base distant, this may be a read error. The chain links TRBV5-5 to TRBJ1-1; no clear D gene. The CDR3 has 14 residues. Germline V CDR1 and CDR2: SGHKS, YYEKEE (reference sequence). As DNA, the CDR3 is TGTGCCATCAGCCTTCGGACGGGGAACACTGAAGCTTTCTTT. Protein sequence: CAISLRTGNTEAFF.